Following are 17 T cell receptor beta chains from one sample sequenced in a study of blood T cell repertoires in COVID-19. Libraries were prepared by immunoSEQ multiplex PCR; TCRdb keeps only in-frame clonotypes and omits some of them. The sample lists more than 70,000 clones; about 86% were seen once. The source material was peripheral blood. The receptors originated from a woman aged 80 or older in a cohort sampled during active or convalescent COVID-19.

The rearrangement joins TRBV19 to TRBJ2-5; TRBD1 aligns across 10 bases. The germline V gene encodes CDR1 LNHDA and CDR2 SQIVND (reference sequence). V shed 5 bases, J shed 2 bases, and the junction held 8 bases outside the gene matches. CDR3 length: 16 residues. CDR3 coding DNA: TGTGCCAGTAGTGCGGGACAGGGGACAAAGCAAGAGACCCAGTACTTC. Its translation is CASSAGQGTKQETQYF.

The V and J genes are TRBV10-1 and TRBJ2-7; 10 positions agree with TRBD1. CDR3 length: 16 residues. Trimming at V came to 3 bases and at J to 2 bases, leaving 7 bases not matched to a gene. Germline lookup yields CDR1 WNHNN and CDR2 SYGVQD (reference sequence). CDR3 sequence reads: CASSEKSGTGAYEQYF. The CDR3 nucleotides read TGCGCCAGCAGTGAAAAATCCGGGACAGGGGCCTACGAGCAGTACTTC.

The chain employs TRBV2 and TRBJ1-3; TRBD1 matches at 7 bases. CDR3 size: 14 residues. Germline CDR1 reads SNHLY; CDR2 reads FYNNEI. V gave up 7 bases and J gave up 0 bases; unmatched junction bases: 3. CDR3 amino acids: CASTDRNSGNTIYF. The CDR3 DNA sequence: TGTGCCAGCACGGACAGGAACTCTGGAAACACCATATATTTT.

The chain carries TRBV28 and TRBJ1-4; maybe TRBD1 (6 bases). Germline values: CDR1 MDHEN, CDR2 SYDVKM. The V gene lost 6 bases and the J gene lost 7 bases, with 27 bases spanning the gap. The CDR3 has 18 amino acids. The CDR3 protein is CASSPRDGPRGYGEKLFF. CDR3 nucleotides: TGTGCCAGCAGCCCACGGGACGGCCCAAGGGGGTATGGTGAAAAACTGTTTTTT. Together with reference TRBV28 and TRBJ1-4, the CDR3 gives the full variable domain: DVKVTQSSRYLVKRTGEKVFLECVQDMDHENMFWYRQDPGLGLRLIYFSYDVKMKEKGDIPEGYSVSREKKERFSLILESASTNQTSMYLCASSPRDGPRGYGEKLFFGSGTQLSVL.

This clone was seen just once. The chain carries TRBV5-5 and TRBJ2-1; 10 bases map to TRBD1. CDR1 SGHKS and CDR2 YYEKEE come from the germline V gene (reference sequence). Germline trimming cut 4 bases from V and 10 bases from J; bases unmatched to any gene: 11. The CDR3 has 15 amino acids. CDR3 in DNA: TGTGCCAGCAGCACGGGACAGGGGTCTGGGGAGGAGCAGTTCTTC. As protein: CASSTGQGSGEEQFF.

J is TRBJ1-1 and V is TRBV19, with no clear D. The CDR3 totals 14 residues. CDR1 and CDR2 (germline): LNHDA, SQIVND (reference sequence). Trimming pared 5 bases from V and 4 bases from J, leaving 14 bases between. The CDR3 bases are TGTGCCAGTAGTCTACGTCGGGTTTCCACTGAAGCTTTCTTT. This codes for CASSLRRVSTEAFF.

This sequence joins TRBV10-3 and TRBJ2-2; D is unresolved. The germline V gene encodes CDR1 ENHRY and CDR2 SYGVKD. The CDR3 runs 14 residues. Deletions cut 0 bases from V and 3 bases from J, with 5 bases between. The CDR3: CAISESAYTGELFF. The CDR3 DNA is TGTGCCATCAGTGAGTCCGCGTACACCGGGGAGCTGTTTTTT.

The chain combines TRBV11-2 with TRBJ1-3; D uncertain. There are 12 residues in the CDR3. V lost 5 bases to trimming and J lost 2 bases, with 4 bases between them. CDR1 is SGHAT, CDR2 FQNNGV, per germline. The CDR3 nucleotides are TGTGCCAGCAGCCCCACTGGAAACACCATATATTTT. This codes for CASSPTGNTIYF. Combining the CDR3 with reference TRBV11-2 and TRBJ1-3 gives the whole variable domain EAGVAQSPRYKIIEKRQSVAFWCNPISGHATLYWYQQILGQGPKLLIQFQNNGVVDDSQLPKDRFSAERLKGVDSTLKIQPAKLEDSAVYLCASSPTGNTIYFGEGSWLTVV.

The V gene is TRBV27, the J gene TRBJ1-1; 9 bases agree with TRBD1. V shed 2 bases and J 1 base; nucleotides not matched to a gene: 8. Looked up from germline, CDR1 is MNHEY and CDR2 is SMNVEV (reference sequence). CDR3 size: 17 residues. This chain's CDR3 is CASSLTTGGFSNTEAFF. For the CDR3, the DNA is TGTGCCAGCAGTTTAACTACAGGGGGCTTCTCGAACACTGAAGCTTTCTTT.

The CDR3 nucleotides are TGTGCCAGCAGTTCCGGGACAGGGGCTGAAAAACTGTTTTTT. Translating it yields CASSSGTGAEKLFF. J is TRBJ1-4 and V is TRBV7-9; 10 nucleotides agree with TRBD1. This CDR3 spans 14 amino acids. Germline CDR1 reads SEHNR; CDR2 reads FQNEAQ (reference sequence). After removal of 6 bases from V and 7 bases from J, the junction contained 5 bases not matched to a gene.

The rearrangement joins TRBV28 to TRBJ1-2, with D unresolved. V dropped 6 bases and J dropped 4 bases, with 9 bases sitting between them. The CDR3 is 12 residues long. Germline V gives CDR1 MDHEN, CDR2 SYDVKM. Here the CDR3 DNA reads TGTGCCAGCAGGGCGGTAGGCTATGGCTACACCTTC. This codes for CASRAVGYGYTF.

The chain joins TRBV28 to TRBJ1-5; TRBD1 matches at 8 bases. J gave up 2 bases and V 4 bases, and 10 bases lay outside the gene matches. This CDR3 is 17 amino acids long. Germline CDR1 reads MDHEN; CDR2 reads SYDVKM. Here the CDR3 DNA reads TGTGCCAGCAGTTCAGGACAGGGTTATATAGGCAATCAGCCCCAGCATTTT. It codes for CASSSGQGYIGNQPQHF. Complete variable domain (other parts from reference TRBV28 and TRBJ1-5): DVKVTQSSRYLVKRTGEKVFLECVQDMDHENMFWYRQDPGLGLRLIYFSYDVKMKEKGDIPEGYSVSREKKERFSLILESASTNQTSMYLCASSSGQGYIGNQPQHFGDGTRLSIL.

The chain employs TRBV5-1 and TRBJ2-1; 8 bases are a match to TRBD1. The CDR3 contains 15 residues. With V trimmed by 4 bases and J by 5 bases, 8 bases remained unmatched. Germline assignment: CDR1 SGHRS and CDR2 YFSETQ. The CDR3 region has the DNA TGCGCCAGCAGCCCAGGGGGCTCTAAGGACAATGAGCAGTTCTTC. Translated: CASSPGGSKDNEQFF.

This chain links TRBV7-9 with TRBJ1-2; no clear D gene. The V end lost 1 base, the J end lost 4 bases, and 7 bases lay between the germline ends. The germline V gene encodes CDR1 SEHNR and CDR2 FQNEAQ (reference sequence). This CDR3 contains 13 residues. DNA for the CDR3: TGTGCCAGCAGCTTAGGAGAAATCTATGGCTACACCTTC. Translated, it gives CASSLGEIYGYTF.

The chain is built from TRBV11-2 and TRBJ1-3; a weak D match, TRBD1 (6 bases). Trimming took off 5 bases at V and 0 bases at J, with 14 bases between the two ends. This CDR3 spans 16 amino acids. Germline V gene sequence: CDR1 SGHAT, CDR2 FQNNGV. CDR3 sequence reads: CASSAGTFRSGNTIYF. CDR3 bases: TGTGCCAGCAGCGCTGGGACATTTCGCTCTGGAAACACCATATATTTT.

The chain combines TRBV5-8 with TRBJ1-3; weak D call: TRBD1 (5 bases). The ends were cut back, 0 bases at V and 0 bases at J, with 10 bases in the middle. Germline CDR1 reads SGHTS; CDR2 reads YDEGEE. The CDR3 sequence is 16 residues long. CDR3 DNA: TGTGCCAGCAGCTTGGGGGGCAGCCTCTCTGGAAACACCATATATTTT. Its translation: CASSLGGSLSGNTIYF.

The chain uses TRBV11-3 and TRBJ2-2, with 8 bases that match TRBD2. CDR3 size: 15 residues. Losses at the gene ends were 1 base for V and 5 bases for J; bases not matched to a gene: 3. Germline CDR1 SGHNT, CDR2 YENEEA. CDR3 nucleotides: TGTGCCAGCAGCTTAGGCGGGAGGAGTACCGGGGAGCTGTTTTTT. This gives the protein CASSLGGRSTGELFF.